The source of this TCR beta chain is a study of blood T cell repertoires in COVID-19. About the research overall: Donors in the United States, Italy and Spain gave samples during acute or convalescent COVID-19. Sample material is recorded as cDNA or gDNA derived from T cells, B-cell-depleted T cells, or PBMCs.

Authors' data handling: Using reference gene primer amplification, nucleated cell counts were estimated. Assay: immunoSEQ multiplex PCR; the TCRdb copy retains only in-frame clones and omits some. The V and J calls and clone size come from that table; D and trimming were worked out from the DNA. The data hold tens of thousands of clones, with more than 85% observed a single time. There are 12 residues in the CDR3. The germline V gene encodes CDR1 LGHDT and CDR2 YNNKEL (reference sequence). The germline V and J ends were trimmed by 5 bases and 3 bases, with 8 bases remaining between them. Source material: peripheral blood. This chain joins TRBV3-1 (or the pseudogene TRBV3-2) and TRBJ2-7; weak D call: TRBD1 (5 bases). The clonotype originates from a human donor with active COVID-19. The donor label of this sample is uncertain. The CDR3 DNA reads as TGTGCCAGCAGCTACCAGGGCTACGAGCAGTACTTC. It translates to CASSYQGYEQYF.